The entry below describes one TCR beta chain. This clonotype has only a few counts. This receptor's antigen is unknown. Base qualities are missing; no much larger clone stands one base away. This sample is part of a study of T-cell memory formation after mild COVID-19 (dated by TCRdb to the early 2020s). Broadly, across the study: Most TCR sequence clusters were specific to one of the two donors. In a couple of donors, T-cell clones that expanded and contracted after mild COVID-19 were followed by sequencing TCRalpha and TCRbeta repertoires longitudinally. The cohort comprised two young, previously healthy adult volunteers, one female and one male. General conclusions and limits of the study: Whether the second-wave clones peaking on day 37 were SARS-CoV-2 specific was not confirmed. Only a couple of mild cases were covered by the study, and larger cohorts that include severe cases with pre-infection samples were considered necessary. Clones contracting from day 15 to 85 had balanced CD4/CD8 phenotypes, while a second wave expanding from day 15 to 37 was biased towards CD4+. Some responding clones were found in pre-infection memory, which suggests that pre-existing cross-reactive memory T cells took part in the SARS-CoV-2 response. Contracting CD4+ clones were found mainly in CM and EM memory subsets, while CD8+ clones were enriched in EMRA.

Reads for this sample came from an Illumina NovaSeq 6000. TCRalpha and TCRbeta cDNA libraries were constructed by 5'RACE with constant-segment primers, with sample barcodes and unique molecular identifiers being introduced. Trizol reagent was used to extract RNA from every sample. The libraries were amplified in two PCR steps, and the second step added a second sample barcode and Illumina TruSeq adapters. Sequencing of libraries was performed on an Illumina NovaSeq with 2 x 150 bp paired-end reads. In the source study's methods: The reads were demultiplexed and collapsed into UMI-guided consensus sequences using migec v1.2.7. Using mixcr v2.1.11, the UMI consensuses were aligned to TRA and TRB V and J templates and assembled into clonotypes. A clonotype was counted as expanded or contracted only if both edgeR and NoisET called the change significant, with noise models trained on biological replicates. For edgeR calls, a false discovery rate-adjusted p below 0.01 and a log2 fold-change threshold of 1 were applied. As an exploratory analysis of dynamics, PCA with hierarchical clustering was applied to max-normalized trajectories of the 1000 most abundant clonotypes. Each responding clone was given a CD4 or CD8 phenotype based on the CD4+ and CD8+ repertoires, which had been sequenced separately. TCRdb took the public reads, trimmed them with fastp at Q25, ran MiXCR for clone calling and kept in-frame beta chains. Here each entry gathers all rows of one CDR3 protein and keeps the most common genes and DNA. These V and J calls are TCRdb output, not the study's own analysis. The sample includes approximately 300,000 distinct CDR3 sequences, with roughly 15% observed a single time. 20% to 25% of the sample is taken by the ten largest.

PBMCs were isolated by Ficoll-Paque density gradient centrifugation. The V end gives up 2 bases and the J end 7 bases, leaving 5 bases in the junction not matched to a gene. Including cysteine and phenylalanine, the CDR3 has 14 amino acids. The retained sequence is limited to the CDR3, 42 bases, with the frame set at the first base. The germline V gene gives CDR1 as KGHSH and CDR2 as LQKENI. This receptor was taken from a man aged 18 to 30 who had mild COVID-19 (a few samples of this study predate the infection). The sample titles of this study are shuffled in the database, so cell type and time point are left out; the donor was told from shared clones. The sample taken for sequencing was PBMCs or a T cell subset sorted from them (not recorded which). The chain joins TRBV18 to TRBJ2-1; 7 of the junction bases match TRBD2. The CDR3 amino acid sequence is: CASSPVERGNEQFF. The sequenced DNA is TGTGCCAGCTCACCAGTGGAGCGGGGTAATGAGCAGTTCTTC. Reference TRBV18 and TRBJ2-1 genes cover what lies past the CDR3, so the full variable domain is NAGVMQNPRHLVRRRGQEARLRCSPMKGHSHVYWYRQLPEEGLKFMVYLQKENIIDESGMPKERFSAEFPKEGPSILRIQQVVRGDSAAYFCASSPVERGNEQFFGPGTRLTVL.